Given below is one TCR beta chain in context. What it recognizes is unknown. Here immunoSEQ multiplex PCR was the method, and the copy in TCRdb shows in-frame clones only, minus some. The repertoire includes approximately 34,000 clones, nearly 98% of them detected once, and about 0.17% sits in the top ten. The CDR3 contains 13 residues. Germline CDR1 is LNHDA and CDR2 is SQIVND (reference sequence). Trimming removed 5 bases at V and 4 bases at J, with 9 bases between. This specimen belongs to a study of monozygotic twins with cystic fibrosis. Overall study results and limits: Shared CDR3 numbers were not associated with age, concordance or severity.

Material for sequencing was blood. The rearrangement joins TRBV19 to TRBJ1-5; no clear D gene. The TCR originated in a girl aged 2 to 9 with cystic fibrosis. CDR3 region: CASSVQNNQPQHF. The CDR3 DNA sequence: TGTGCCAGTAGTGTACAGAATAATCAGCCCCAGCATTTT.